Listed here are 12 T cell receptor beta chains from one sample, sequenced in a study of CXCR3-negative and CXCR3-positive naive CD8 T cells. 5' RACE with UMI labels generated the TRB cDNA libraries. TCRdb re-called the 5' RACE reads and shows each CDR3 protein once, DNA omitted. The repertoire shows tens of thousands of distinct CDR3 sequences; the top ten hold approximately 1%. The sequenced sample was naive CXCR3- CD8+ T cells from blood. The subset: CD45RO-CCR7+CD27+CD95- naive CD8+ T cells lacking CXCR3 (TNR3-). Receptors originate from a human donor in good health. Some clones in this sample may be carry-over from other donors' samples.

The chain combines TRBV2 with TRBJ2-7. Germline-derived CDR1 and CDR2 are SNHLY and FYNNEI. This CDR3 comprises 19 residues. The CDR3 reads CASSDRLTENVLINYEQYF.

V usage is TRBV13 and J usage is TRBJ1-2. Looked up from germline, CDR1 is PRHDT and CDR2 is FYEKMQ (reference sequence). The CDR3 is made up of 18 amino acids. The CDR3 here is CASSSRREDPRRGYGYTF.

This chain links TRBV19 with TRBJ2-7; TCRdb lists TRBD1, though no DNA is available to test this call. The germline V gene has CDR1 LNHDA and CDR2 SQIVND (reference sequence). This CDR3 has 11 residues. CDR3 loop: CAIGQGGEQYF.

This chain uses TRBV28 with TRBJ2-7; TCRdb's D call, TRBD1, is unchecked because there is no DNA. The CDR3 covers 16 residues. Per the germline V gene, CDR1 is MDHEN and CDR2 is SYDVKM. CDR3 residues: CASSLTPTGNSYEQYF.

V is TRBV29-1 and J is TRBJ2-5; no DNA is available, so the TRBD1 call from TCRdb remains unchecked. The CDR3 has 14 residues. Germline assignment: CDR1 SQVTM and CDR2 ANQGSEA. This CDR3 is CSVDAGTGQETQYF. Based on the CDR3 plus reference TRBV29-1 and TRBJ2-5, the full variable domain is SAVISQKPSRDICQRGTSLTIQCQVDSQVTMMFWYRQQPGQSLTLIATANQGSEATYESGFVIDKFPISRPNLTFSTLTVSNMSPEDSSIYLCSVDAGTGQETQYFGPGTRLLVL.

V gene TRBV2 combines with J gene TRBJ2-1. CDR1 is SNHLY, CDR2 FYNNEI, per germline. The CDR3 has 15 amino acids. CDR3 sequence: CASSELVGSYNEQFF.

The chain carries TRBV10-3 and TRBJ2-5; TCRdb's D call, TRBD1, is unchecked because there is no DNA. The CDR3 covers 15 residues. Germline assignment: CDR1 ENHRY and CDR2 SYGVKD. The CDR3 is CAISERTGLQETQYF.

The CDR3 sequence is CASSLVGTYEQCF. The chain recombines TRBV5-5 with TRBJ2-7; TCRdb names TRBD1, which stays unverified in the absence of DNA. The CDR3 totals 13 residues. The V gene's germline CDR1 is SGHKS and CDR2 YYEKEE (reference sequence). The entire variable domain, with the rest obtained from reference TRBV5-5 and TRBJ2-7, is as follows: DAGVTQSPTHLIKTRGQQVTLRCSPISGHKSVSWYQQVLGQGPQFIFQYYEKEERGRGNFPDRFSARQFPNYSSELNVNALLLGDSALYLCASSLVGTYEQCFGPGTRLTVT.

The rearrangement links TRBV29-1 to TRBJ2-7; the TRBD2 assignment by TCRdb is unverifiable without DNA. The CDR3 loop spans 15 amino acids. Germline values: CDR1 SQVTM, CDR2 ANQGSEA. This CDR3 reads CSVSAPSGSGDEQYF.

V is TRBV20-1 and J is TRBJ2-1; absent DNA, TCRdb's TRBD2 call cannot be checked. CDR3 length: 14 amino acids. CDR1 DFQATT and CDR2 SNEGSKA come from the germline V gene (reference sequence). CDR3 sequence: CSARGGSGSWEQFF.

CDR3 loop: CSVDPGLGTEAFF. This chain connects TRBV29-1 to TRBJ1-1; TCRdb outputs TRBD1, but without DNA this stays unchecked. CDR1 is SQVTM and CDR2 is ANQGSEA in the germline V gene. This CDR3 region has 13 residues.

The V gene is TRBV29-1, the J gene TRBJ2-7. Per germline, CDR1 SQVTM and CDR2 ANQGSEA. This CDR3 has 11 residues. CDR3 loop: CSATGPHEQYF.